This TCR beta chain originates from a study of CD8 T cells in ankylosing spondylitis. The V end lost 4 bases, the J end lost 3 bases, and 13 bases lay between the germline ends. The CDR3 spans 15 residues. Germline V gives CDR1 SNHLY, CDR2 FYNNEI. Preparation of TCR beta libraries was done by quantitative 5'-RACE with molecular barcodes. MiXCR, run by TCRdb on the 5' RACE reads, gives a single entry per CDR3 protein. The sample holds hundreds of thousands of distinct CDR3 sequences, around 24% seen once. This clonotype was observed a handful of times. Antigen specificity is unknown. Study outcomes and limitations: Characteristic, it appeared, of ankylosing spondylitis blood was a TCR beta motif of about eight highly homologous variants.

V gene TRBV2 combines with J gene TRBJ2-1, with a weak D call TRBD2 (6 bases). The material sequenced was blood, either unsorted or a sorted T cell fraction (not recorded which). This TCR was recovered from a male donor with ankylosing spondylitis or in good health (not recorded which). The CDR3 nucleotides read TGTGCCAGCAGTGCTATCGCTAGCGACTACAATGAGCAGTTCTTC. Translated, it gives CASSAIASDYNEQFF.